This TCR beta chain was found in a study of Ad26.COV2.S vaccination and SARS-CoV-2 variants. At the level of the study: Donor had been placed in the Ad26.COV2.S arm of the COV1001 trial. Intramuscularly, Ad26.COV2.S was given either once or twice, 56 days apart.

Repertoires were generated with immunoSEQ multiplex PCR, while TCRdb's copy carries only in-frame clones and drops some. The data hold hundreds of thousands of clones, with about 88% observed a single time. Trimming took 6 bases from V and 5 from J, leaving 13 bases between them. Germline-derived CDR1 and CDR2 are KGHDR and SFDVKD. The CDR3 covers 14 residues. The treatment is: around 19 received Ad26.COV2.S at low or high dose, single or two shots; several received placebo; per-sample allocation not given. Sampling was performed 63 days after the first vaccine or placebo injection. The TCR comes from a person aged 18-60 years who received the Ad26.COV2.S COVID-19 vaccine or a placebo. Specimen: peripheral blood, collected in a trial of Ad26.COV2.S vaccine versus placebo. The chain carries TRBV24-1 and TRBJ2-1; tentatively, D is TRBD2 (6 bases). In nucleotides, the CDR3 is TGTGCCACCAGTCGAGCCGGAGGGGACAATGAGCAGTTCTTC. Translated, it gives CATSRAGGDNEQFF.